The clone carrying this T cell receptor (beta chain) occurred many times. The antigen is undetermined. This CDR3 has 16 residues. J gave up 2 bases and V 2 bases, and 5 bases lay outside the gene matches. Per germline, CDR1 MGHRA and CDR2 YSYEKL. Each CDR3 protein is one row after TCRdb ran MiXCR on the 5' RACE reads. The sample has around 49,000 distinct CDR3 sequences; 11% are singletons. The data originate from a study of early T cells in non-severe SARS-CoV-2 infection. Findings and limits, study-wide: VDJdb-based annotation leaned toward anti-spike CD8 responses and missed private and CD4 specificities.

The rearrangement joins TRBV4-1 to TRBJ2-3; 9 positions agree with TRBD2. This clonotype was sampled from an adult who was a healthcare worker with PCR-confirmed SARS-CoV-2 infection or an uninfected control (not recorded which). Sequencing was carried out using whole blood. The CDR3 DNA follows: TGCGCCAGCAGCCAACGGATAGCGGGGGACACAGATACGCAGTATTTT. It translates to CASSQRIAGDTDTQYF.